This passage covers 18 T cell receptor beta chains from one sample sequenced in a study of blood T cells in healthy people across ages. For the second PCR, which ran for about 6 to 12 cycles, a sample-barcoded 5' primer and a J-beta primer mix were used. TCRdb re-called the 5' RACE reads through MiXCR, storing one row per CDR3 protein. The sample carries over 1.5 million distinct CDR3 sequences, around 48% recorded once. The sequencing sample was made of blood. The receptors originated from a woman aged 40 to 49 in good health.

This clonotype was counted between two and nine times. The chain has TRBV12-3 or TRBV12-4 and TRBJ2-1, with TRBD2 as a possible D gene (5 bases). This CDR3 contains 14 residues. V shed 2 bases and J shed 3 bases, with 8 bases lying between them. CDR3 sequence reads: CASSLRRDYNEQFF. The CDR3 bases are TGTGCCAGCAGTTTACGACGGGACTACAATGAGCAGTTCTTC.

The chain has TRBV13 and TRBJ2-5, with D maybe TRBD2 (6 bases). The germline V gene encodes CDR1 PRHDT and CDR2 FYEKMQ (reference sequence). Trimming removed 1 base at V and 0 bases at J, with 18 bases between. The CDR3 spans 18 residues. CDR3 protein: CASSLAQAGNVYQETQYF. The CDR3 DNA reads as TGTGCCAGCAGCTTAGCTCAGGCGGGAAACGTGTACCAAGAGACCCAGTACTTC. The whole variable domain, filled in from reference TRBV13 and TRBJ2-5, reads AAGVIQSPRHLIKEKRETATLKCYPIPRHDTVYWYQQGPGQDPQFLISFYEKMQSDKGSIPDRFSAQQFSDYHSELNMSSLELGDSALYFCASSLAQAGNVYQETQYFGPGTRLLVL.

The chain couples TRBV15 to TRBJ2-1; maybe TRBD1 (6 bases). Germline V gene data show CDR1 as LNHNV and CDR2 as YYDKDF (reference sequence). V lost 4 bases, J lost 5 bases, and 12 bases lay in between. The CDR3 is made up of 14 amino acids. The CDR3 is CATSTTGTHNEQFF. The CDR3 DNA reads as TGTGCCACCAGCACGACAGGAACTCACAATGAGCAGTTCTTC.

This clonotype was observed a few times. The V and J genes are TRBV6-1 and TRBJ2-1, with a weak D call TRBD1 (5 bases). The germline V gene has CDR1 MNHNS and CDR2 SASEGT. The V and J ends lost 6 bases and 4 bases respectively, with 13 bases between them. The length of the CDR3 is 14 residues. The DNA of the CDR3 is TGTGCCAGCAGCGCCTTTGACAGTTACAATGAGCAGTTCTTC. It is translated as CASSAFDSYNEQFF.

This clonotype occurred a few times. DNA of the CDR3: TGTGCCAGCAGCCCACCCGGACAGGGGGTACTCGAGCAGTACTTC. It yields the protein CASSPPGQGVLEQYF. The chain links TRBV7-9 to TRBJ2-5; 10 positions agree with TRBD1. The J call may be incorrect, as the DNA end agrees better with TRBJ2-7. The V gene's germline CDR1 is SEHNR and CDR2 FQNEAQ (reference sequence). The CDR3 is 15 residues long.

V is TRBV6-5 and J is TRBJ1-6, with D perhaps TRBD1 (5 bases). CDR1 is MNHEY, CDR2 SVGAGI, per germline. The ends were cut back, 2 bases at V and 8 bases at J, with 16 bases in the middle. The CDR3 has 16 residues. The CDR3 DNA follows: TGTGCCAGCAGTTACCTCAGGGCGGTCTTGGATTCACCCCTCCACTTT. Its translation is CASSYLRAVLDSPLHF.

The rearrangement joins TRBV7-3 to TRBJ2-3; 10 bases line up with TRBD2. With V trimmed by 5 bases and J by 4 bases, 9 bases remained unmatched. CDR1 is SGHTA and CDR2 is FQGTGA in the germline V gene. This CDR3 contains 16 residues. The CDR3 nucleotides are TGTGCCAGCAGCCGCCAAAGCGGGGGGGCCTCAGATACGCAGTATTTT. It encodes CASSRQSGGASDTQYF.

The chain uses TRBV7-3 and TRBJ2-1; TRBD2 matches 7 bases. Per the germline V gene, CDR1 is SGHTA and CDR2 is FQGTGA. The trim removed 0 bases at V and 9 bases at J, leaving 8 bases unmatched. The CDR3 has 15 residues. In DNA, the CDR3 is TGTGCCAGCAGCTTAACCCCCGGACTAGTGACTGAGCAGTTCTTC. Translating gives CASSLTPGLVTEQFF.

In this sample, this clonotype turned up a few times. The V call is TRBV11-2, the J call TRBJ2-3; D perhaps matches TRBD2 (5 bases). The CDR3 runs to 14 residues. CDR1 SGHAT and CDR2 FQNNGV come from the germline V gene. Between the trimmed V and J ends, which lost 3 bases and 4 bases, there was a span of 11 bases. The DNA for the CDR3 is TGTGCCAGCAGCTTTGCAGCGGTCCCAGATACGCAGTATTTT. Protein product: CASSFAAVPDTQYF.

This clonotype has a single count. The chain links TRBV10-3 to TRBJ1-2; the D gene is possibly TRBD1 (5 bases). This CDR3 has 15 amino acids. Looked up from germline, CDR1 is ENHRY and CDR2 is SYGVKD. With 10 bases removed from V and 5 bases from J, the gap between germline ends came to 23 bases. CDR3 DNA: TGTGCCACCTCAGCGGGGCTGGGGACGAATTATGGCTACACCTTC. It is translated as CATSAGLGTNYGYTF.

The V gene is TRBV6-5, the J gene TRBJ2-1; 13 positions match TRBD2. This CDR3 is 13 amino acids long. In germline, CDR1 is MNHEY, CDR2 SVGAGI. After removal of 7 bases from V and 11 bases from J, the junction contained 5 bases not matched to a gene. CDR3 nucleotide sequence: TGTGCCAGCAACGGACTAGCGGGGGATAAGCAGTTCTTC. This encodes CASNGLAGDKQFF.

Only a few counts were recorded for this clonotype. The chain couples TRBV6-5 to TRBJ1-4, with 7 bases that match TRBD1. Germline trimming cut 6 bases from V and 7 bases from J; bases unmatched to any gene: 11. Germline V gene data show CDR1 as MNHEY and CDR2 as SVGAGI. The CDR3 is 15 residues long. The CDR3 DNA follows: TGTGCCAGCAGACCCGAGGGGGCGTCGGGTGAAAAACTGTTTTTT. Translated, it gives CASRPEGASGEKLFF.

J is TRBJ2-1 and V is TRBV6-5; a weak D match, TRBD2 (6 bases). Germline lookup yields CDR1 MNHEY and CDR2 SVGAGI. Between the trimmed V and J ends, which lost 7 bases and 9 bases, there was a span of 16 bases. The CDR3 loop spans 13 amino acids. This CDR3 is CASTIGGATEQFF. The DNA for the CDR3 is TGTGCCAGCACAATAGGAGGGGCGACTGAGCAGTTCTTC.

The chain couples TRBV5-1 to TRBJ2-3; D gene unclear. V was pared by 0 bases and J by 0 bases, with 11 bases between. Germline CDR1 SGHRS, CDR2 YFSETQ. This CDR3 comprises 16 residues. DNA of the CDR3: TGCGCCAGCAGCTTGGCAGGTTCTACTAGCACAGATACGCAGTATTTT. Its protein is CASSLAGSTSTDTQYF.

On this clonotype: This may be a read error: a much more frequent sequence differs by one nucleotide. CDR3 protein: CASSLLRGQMDYEQYF. The CDR3 DNA reads as TGTGCCAGCAGTCTCCTAAGGGGACAGATGGACTACGAGCAGTACTTC. The chain combines TRBV6-2 or TRBV6-3 with TRBJ2-7; TRBD1 aligns across 7 bases. Germline CDR1 MNHEY, CDR2 SVGEGT. CDR3 length: 16 amino acids. The V and J ends lost 5 bases and 3 bases, in that order; junction bases with no gene match: 13.

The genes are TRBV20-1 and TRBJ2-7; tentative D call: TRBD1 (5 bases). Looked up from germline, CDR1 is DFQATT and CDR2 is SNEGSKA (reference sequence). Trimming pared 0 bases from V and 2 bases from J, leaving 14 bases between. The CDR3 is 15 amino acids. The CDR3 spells CSARDPRQGPYEQYF. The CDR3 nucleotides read TGCAGTGCTAGAGATCCCCGGCAGGGTCCCTACGAGCAGTACTTC.

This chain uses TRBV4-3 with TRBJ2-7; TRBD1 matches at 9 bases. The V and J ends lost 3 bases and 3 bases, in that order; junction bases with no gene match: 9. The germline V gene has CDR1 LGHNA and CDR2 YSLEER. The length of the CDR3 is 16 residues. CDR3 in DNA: TGCGCCAGCAGCCAGGTTAAGACAGGGGGTTTCTACGAGCAGTACTTC. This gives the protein CASSQVKTGGFYEQYF.

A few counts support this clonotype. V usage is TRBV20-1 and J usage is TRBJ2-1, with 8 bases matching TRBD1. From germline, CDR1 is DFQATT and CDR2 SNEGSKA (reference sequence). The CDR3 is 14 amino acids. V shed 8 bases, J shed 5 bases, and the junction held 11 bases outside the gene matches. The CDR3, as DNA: TGCAGTACTAACTTCAGGGGGCGTCACAATGAGCAGTTCTTC. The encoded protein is CSTNFRGRHNEQFF.